Below, one T cell receptor (beta chain) is given with its context. These data belong to a study of shared clonotypes between healthy human individuals. For the study at large: Each donor's CD4 naive and CD4 memory cells filled three plates apiece, CD8 naive two, and CD8 memory one.

The CDR3 is made up of 13 amino acids. V lost 6 bases to trimming and J lost 5 bases; unmatched junction nucleotides: 4. The germline gives CDR1 MDHEN, CDR2 SYDVKM. In the source study's methods: ImmunoSEQ yielded junction-only sequences lacking quality scores, so filtering differed. Profiled with immunoSEQ multiplex PCR; TCRdb holds only in-frame clones, not every one. D and trimming come from the DNA, and the V and J calls and clone size come from that table. The sample includes 2.5 million or so clones, around 94% of them seen just once. Only Caucasian adults living in Nashville, Tennessee served as donors. The CD4+ fraction was divided into a CD45RA+ naive subset and a CD45RA-negative memory subset.

The source material was naive CD4+ T cells sorted from blood. Subset noted: CD45RA+ positively selected. The chain combines TRBV28 with TRBJ1-5, with 7 bases matching TRBD1. The clonotype was recovered from a man in his late teens or twenties in good health. The CDR3 protein is CASRSGGYQPQHF. The CDR3, as DNA: TGTGCCAGCAGATCAGGGGGTTATCAGCCCCAGCATTTT.